The 28 T cell receptor beta chains below were found in one sample sequenced in a study of molecular identifiers for immune sequencing clone quantification. TCRdb re-called the PCR reads through MiXCR, storing one row per CDR3 protein. The sample lists about 100,000 distinct CDR3 sequences; 36% were seen once. Sequenced sample: naive CD8+ T cells from blood, with Jurkat cell RNA spiked in. Regarding subset: FACS-sorted CD8+CD4-CCR7+CD45RA+ naive T cells. The receptors stem from a human donor in good health. Some libraries in this study had Jurkat cell RNA spiked in.

This clonotype was counted a single time. A read error is possible here, since a much larger clone lies one base away. This chain links TRBV7-2 with TRBJ2-3, with 10 bases identical to TRBD1. Germline V gene sequence: CDR1 SGHTA, CDR2 FQGNSA. This CDR3 region has 15 residues. The CDR3 loop is CAGSRGQGFTDTQYF. DNA for the CDR3: TGTGCCGGCAGCCGGGGACAGGGGTTCACAGATACGCAGTATTTT.

In the case of this clonotype: This may arise from a read error, as a much more abundant clone is one base away. The chain links TRBV4-3 to TRBJ2-7; D may be TRBD1 or TRBD2 (5 bases each). Germline lookup yields CDR1 LGHNA and CDR2 YSLEER. This CDR3 is 14 amino acids long. Trimming took 4 bases from V and 2 from J, leaving 12 bases between them. The CDR3 bases are TGCGCCAGCAGCCCCGAGGGCAGGGCCTACGAGCAGTACTTC. Protein product: CASSPEGRAYEQYF.

This clonotype was seen a handful of times. The chain recombines TRBV12-5 with TRBJ2-3, with 7 nucleotides matching TRBD1. Germline loops: CDR1 LGHNT, CDR2 FRNRAP. V shed 1 base and J 3 bases; nucleotides not matched to a gene: 4. This CDR3 spans 15 amino acids. CDR3 sequence reads: CASGLGTGETDTQYF. CDR3 nucleotide sequence: TGTGCTAGTGGTTTGGGGACAGGCGAGACAGATACGCAGTATTTT.

Many counts were recorded for this clonotype. The CDR3 reads CASSQLARVHGYTF. CDR3 sequence (DNA): TGCGCCAGCAGCCAACTGGCCAGGGTGCATGGCTACACCTTC. The rearrangement uses TRBV4-3 and TRBJ1-2, with D tentatively TRBD1 (5 bases). V was clipped by 2 bases and J by 6 bases, with 13 bases between them. This CDR3 has 14 amino acids. Germline V gene data show CDR1 as LGHNA and CDR2 as YSLEER.

To note about this clonotype: The junction shows a germline mismatch at one end, possibly a read error. CDR3 sequence (DNA): TGCGCCAGCGGCCAAAGCCAAGGGAATCAGCCCCAGCATTTT. This sequence encodes CASGQSQGNQPQHF. This rearrangement joins TRBV4-3 to TRBJ1-5, with unresolved D. The CDR3 contains 14 residues. From germline, CDR1 is LGHNA and CDR2 YSLEER.

Concerning this clonotype itself: The junction does not match germline at one end; this may be a read error. The V and J genes are TRBV4-1 and TRBJ2-1, with D unresolved. Germline assignment: CDR1 MGHRA and CDR2 YSYEKL. The CDR3 loop spans 13 amino acids. In DNA form, the CDR3 reads TGCGCCAGCGCCCAGAGCCCCACCAATGGGCAGTTCTTC. Translation gives CASAQSPTNGQFF.

This clonotype was picked up many times. Mismatch with germline at one junction end may stem from a read error. This rearrangement joins TRBV5-8 to TRBJ2-7, with TRBD1 matching 8 bases. CDR3 size: 11 residues. Germline CDR1 SGHTS, CDR2 YDEGEE. The CDR3, as DNA: TGTGCCAGCAGCCCACCGGGACAGGCCCTATTC. It translates to CASSPPGQALF.

The V and J genes are TRBV7-6 and TRBJ2-3, with 8 bases lining up with TRBD1. This CDR3 is built from 15 residues. Germline trimming cut 5 bases from V and 1 base from J; bases unmatched to any gene: 5. Germline V gene lookup returns CDR1 SGHVS and CDR2 FNYEAQ. The DNA of the CDR3 is TGTGCCAGCAGCCCGCCGGGACAGGGCACAGATACGCAGTATTTT. Translating it yields CASSPPGQGTDTQYF.

This chain joins TRBV5-1 and TRBJ2-2; D is unclear. V was cut by 0 bases and J by 5 bases, with 11 bases left in between. Germline CDR1 reads SGHRS; CDR2 reads YFSETQ. The CDR3 extends over 15 amino acids. The CDR3 DNA reads as TGCGCCAGCAGCTTGGAGCCCCTTGGGACCGGGGAGCTGTTTTTT. Amino acids: CASSLEPLGTGELFF.

This clonotype turned up a few times. The V gene is TRBV10-3, the J gene TRBJ2-3; 7 bases fit TRBD2. V trimming: 2 bases; J trimming: 3 bases; junction bases outside the gene matches: 5. CDR1 is ENHRY and CDR2 is SYGVKD in the germline V gene. This CDR3 region has 15 residues. The CDR3 protein is CAISEERDLTDTQYF. In DNA form, the CDR3 reads TGTGCCATCAGTGAGGAGCGGGATCTAACAGATACGCAGTATTTT.

This clonotype was found many times. This chain connects TRBV28 to TRBJ2-5; D might be TRBD1 (6 bases). CDR3 length: 16 amino acids. The ends were cut back, 2 bases at V and 4 bases at J, with 17 bases in the middle. Per germline, CDR1 MDHEN and CDR2 SYDVKM. CDR3 coding DNA: TGTGCCAGCAGTTTAGACACTACAGGGTCCTTAGAGACCCAGTACTTC. Translation: CASSLDTTGSLETQYF.

V and J are TRBV20-1 and TRBJ2-2; maybe TRBD2 (5 bases). CDR3 size: 16 residues. Germline CDR1 reads DFQATT; CDR2 reads SNEGSKA (reference sequence). Trimming removed 0 bases from V and 3 bases from J, with 14 bases in between. DNA for the CDR3: TGCAGTGCTAGAGATGCTTGGGAGTGGGACACCGGGGAGCTGTTTTTT. Translation: CSARDAWEWDTGELFF.

A note on this clonotype: The junction does not match germline at one end; this may be a read error. The V gene is TRBV27, the J gene TRBJ2-5, with 9 bases fitting TRBD2. Germline CDR1 MNHEY, CDR2 SMNVEV (reference sequence). This CDR3 is built from 15 residues. The CDR3 region is CASSQFSGSREPQYF. For the CDR3, the DNA is TGTGCCAGCAGTCAATTTAGCGGGAGTCGAGAGCCCCAGTACTTC.

This chain uses TRBV4-3 with TRBJ2-7; 8 bases are shared with TRBD1. This CDR3 comprises 15 residues. Trimming removed 0 bases from V and 4 bases from J; junction bases left unmatched: 5. Germline assignment: CDR1 LGHNA and CDR2 YSLEER. As DNA, the CDR3 is TGCGCCAGCAGCCAAGATCAGGACAGGGTATACGAGCAGTACTTC. It is translated as CASSQDQDRVYEQYF.

This clonotype showed up many times. The V call is TRBV6-1, the J call TRBJ1-5; 7 positions match TRBD1. The germline V gene has CDR1 MNHNS and CDR2 SASEGT. Trimming at V came to 3 bases and at J to 5 bases, leaving 7 bases not matched to a gene. CDR3 length: 15 amino acids. The CDR3 nucleotides are TGTGCCAGCAGTGACCACAGGGGAAAGTATCAGCCCCAGCATTTT. Its translation: CASSDHRGKYQPQHF.

The rearrangement joins TRBV24-1 to TRBJ2-3; D unclear. V dropped 7 bases and J dropped 1 base, with 2 bases sitting between them. The CDR3 has 11 residues. From germline, CDR1 is KGHDR and CDR2 SFDVKD. Here the CDR3 DNA reads TGTGCCACCAGGGGCACAGATACGCAGTATTTT. It is translated as CATRGTDTQYF.

This clonotype has only one observation. A much larger clone differs from this one at a single base, so this may be a read error. V usage is TRBV6-5 and J usage is TRBJ1-1; D ambiguous. CDR3 length: 11 amino acids. The V gene's germline CDR1 is MNHEY and CDR2 SVGAGI. CDR3 residues: CASSYGTEAIF. DNA for the CDR3: TGTGCCAGCAGTTACGGTACTGAAGCTATCTTT.

This clonotype has a count of ten or more. The chain links TRBV6-5 to TRBJ1-4; D remains unclear. With 8 bases removed from V and 8 bases from J, the gap between germline ends came to 9 bases. Looked up from germline, CDR1 is MNHEY and CDR2 is SVGAGI. The CDR3 runs 11 residues. CDR3 loop: CASRYGEKLFF. In nucleotides, the CDR3 is TGTGCCAGCCGGTATGGGGAAAAACTGTTTTTT.

The chain carries TRBV27 and TRBJ1-1; D is undetermined. From germline, CDR1 is MNHEY and CDR2 SMNVEV (reference sequence). CDR3 length: 13 amino acids. V was pared by 0 bases and J by 1 base, with 3 bases between. CDR3 sequence reads: CASSLSKNTEAFF. The CDR3 DNA reads TGTGCCAGCAGTTTATCGAAGAACACTGAAGCTTTCTTT.

The chain joins TRBV12-3 or TRBV12-4 to TRBJ2-1, with D hard to call. This CDR3 has 15 amino acids. V shed 6 bases and J shed 5 bases, with 17 bases lying between them. The CDR3: CASSPPVSRNNEQFF. The DNA for the CDR3 is TGTGCCAGCAGCCCCCCGGTTTCGAGAAACAATGAGCAGTTCTTC.

J is TRBJ2-3 and V is TRBV10-1, with 8 nucleotides matching TRBD2. Trimming took 7 bases from V and 3 from J; bases not matched to a gene: 3. The CDR3 covers 13 residues. Looked up from germline, CDR1 is WNHNN and CDR2 is SYGVQD (reference sequence). CDR3 coding DNA: TGCGCCAGCACCAGCGGGAGTACAGATACGCAGTATTTT. This encodes CASTSGSTDTQYF.

The genes are TRBV7-6 and TRBJ1-1, with TRBD1 identical over 8 bases. CDR1 and CDR2 from the germline V gene are SGHVS and FNYEAQ. With 4 bases clipped from V and 3 bases from J, the junction kept 7 bases outside the gene matches. The CDR3 covers 15 residues. The CDR3 sequence is CASSYGTGLDTEAFF. The DNA for the CDR3 is TGTGCCAGCAGCTACGGGACAGGTTTGGACACTGAAGCTTTCTTT.

The chain employs TRBV29-1 and TRBJ2-1; TRBD2 might be the D (5 bases). The V end lost 3 bases, the J end lost 7 bases, and 16 bases lay between the germline ends. CDR3 length: 14 residues. Germline CDR1 reads SQVTM; CDR2 reads ANQGSEA. The CDR3 DNA reads TGCAGCGTTGATAGGAGGCAAGGCAATAATGAGCAGTTCTTC. Amino acid sequence: CSVDRRQGNNEQFF.

Remarks on this clonotype: A clone one base away is much larger, so this may be a read error. The gene calls are TRBV15 and TRBJ2-3, with D possibly matching TRBD2 (6 bases). Trimming removed 1 base from V and 3 bases from J, with 17 bases in between. Germline assignment: CDR1 LNHNV and CDR2 YYDKDF (reference sequence). The CDR3 covers 17 residues. The CDR3: CATSRVHGGSGTDTQYF. The CDR3 DNA sequence: TGTGCCACCAGCAGAGTTCACGGGGGAAGTGGTACAGATACGCAGTATTTT.

For this clonotype: A much larger clone lies one base from this, so it may be a read error. The V gene is TRBV6-5, the J gene TRBJ1-5; D ambiguous. CDR3 length: 14 amino acids. CDR1 is MNHEY and CDR2 is SVGAGI in the germline V gene. The CDR3 spells CASCYRLSNQPQHF. The CDR3 nucleotides read TGTGCCAGCTGTTACCGGCTTAGCAATCAGCCCCAGCATTTT.

The chain links TRBV5-6 to TRBJ2-7; D remains ambiguous. CDR3 length: 14 amino acids. Trimming took off 2 bases at V and 2 bases at J, with 11 bases between the two ends. Germline values: CDR1 SGHDT, CDR2 YYEEEE. The CDR3 bases are TGTGCCAGCAGCTTCGGTCCGGATACCTACGAGCAGTACTTC. Translation: CASSFGPDTYEQYF.

This clonotype was recorded a few times. The rearrangement uses TRBV25-1 and TRBJ2-7, with 9 bases fitting TRBD1. CDR3 length: 13 amino acids. With V trimmed by 7 bases and J by 1 base, 2 bases remained unmatched. The germline CDR1 and CDR2 sequences are MGHDK and SYGVNS. The CDR3 reads CASKDRGSYEQYF. In DNA form, the CDR3 reads TGTGCCAGCAAGGACAGGGGTTCCTACGAGCAGTACTTC.

About this clonotype: The CDR3 does not end in the conserved phenylalanine or tryptophan, so this is likely a read error. The rearrangement joins TRBV4-1 to TRBJ2-7, with D possibly TRBD2 on 6 matching bases. This CDR3 comprises 17 residues. Germline V CDR1 and CDR2: MGHRA, YSYEKL. V shed 0 bases and J shed 2 bases, with 17 bases lying between them. As DNA, the CDR3 is TGCGCCAGCAGCCAAGATCGTTGGGGGGTGGAAACCTACGAGCAGTACATC. This gives the protein CASSQDRWGVETYEQYI.